Listed here are 27 T cell receptor beta chains from one sample, sequenced in a study of breast tumors, draining lymph nodes, adjacent tissues. Axillary draining lymph nodes of breast cancer patients supplied the node samples. TCRdb recomputed calls from the multiplex PCR reads with MiXCR, one row per CDR3 protein. The table lists some 130,000 distinct CDR3 sequences, 15% to 20% of them singletons, with approximately 3.5% in the top ten. The sample comprised axillary lymph node tissue. The source of these receptors is a female donor with breast cancer. Some clones in this sample may be carry-over from other donors' samples.

This clonotype was seen at least ten times. The chain has TRBV3-1 and TRBJ2-7, with D uncertain. This CDR3 has 15 amino acids. The germline V gene encodes CDR1 LGHDT and CDR2 YNNKEL (reference sequence). V was cut by 4 bases and J by 6 bases, with 19 bases left in between. The CDR3 spells CASSLSLAGHVEQYF. CDR3 DNA: TGTGCCAGCAGCCTCTCCCTGGCCGGTCACGTCGAGCAGTACTTC.

This clonotype was recorded at least ten times. V is TRBV2 and J is TRBJ2-7; D perhaps matches TRBD2 (5 bases). This CDR3 has 14 amino acids. The ends were cut back, 5 bases at V and 3 bases at J, with 14 bases in the middle. The germline CDR1 and CDR2 sequences are SNHLY and FYNNEI. The CDR3 loop reads CASSLGSGNYEQYF. In DNA, the CDR3 is TGTGCCAGCAGTCTGGGATCCGGGAACTACGAGCAGTACTTC.

This clonotype was detected ten times or more. The genes are TRBV7-9 and TRBJ2-3; TRBD2 matches 10 bases. Trimming at V came to 2 bases and at J to 1 base, leaving 0 bases not matched to a gene. Germline V gene data show CDR1 as SEHNR and CDR2 as FQNEAQ (reference sequence). The CDR3 contains 15 residues. The CDR3 coding sequence is TGTGCCAGCAGCTTACTAGCGGGGGGCACAGATACGCAGTATTTT. It is translated as CASSLLAGGTDTQYF. Based on the CDR3 plus reference TRBV7-9 and TRBJ2-3, the full variable domain is DTGVSQNPRHKITKRGQNVTFRCDPISEHNRLYWYRQTLGQGPEFLTYFQNEAQLEKSRLLSDRFSAERPKGSFSTLEIQRTEQGDSAMYLCASSLLAGGTDTQYFGPGTRLTVL.

This clonotype was counted ten times or more. CDR3 coding DNA: TGTGCCAGTAGTATAGATAATAGGGGCGGGTGGAATGGCTACACCTTC. This encodes CASSIDNRGGWNGYTF. The chain recombines TRBV19 with TRBJ1-2; possibly TRBD1 for D (5 bases). The V and J ends lost 0 bases and 6 bases respectively, with 17 bases between them. The CDR3 extends over 16 amino acids. The germline V gene encodes CDR1 LNHDA and CDR2 SQIVND (reference sequence).

Comments on this clonotype: A much larger clone sits a single nucleotide away, making a read error possible. J is TRBJ2-1 and V is TRBV20-1; TRBD2 agrees at 8 bases. This CDR3 has 16 residues. Germline CDR1 is DFQATT and CDR2 is SNEGSKA (reference sequence). The CDR3 region has the DNA TGCAGTGCTAAATATCAAAGGGCGGGGGGTTGGAATGGGCAGTTCTTC. Amino acids: CSAKYQRAGGWNGQFF.

There are many counts of this clonotype. The rearrangement links TRBV6-1 to TRBJ2-7; 12 nucleotides match TRBD2. The germline V gene encodes CDR1 MNHNS and CDR2 SASEGT. The CDR3 has 15 amino acids. The V segment lost 4 bases and the J segment 5 bases; nucleotides outside the gene matches: 6. The DNA of the CDR3 is TGTGCCAGCAGTGCGACTAGCGGGAGCATCCACGAGCAGTACTTC. Its protein is CASSATSGSIHEQYF.

This clonotype came up many times. The rearrangement uses TRBV5-6 and TRBJ1-2; 8 bases map to TRBD1. The CDR3 is 16 residues long. Looked up from germline, CDR1 is SGHDT and CDR2 is YYEEEE. Trimming removed 5 bases from V and 0 bases from J; junction bases left unmatched: 9. CDR3 protein: CASSLQGDLANYGYTF. The CDR3 DNA reads as TGTGCCAGCAGTTTACAGGGGGATCTGGCTAACTATGGCTACACCTTC.

In its sample, this clonotype was seen many times. The V gene is TRBV14, the J gene TRBJ2-7, with D unclear. This CDR3 has 13 residues. The germline gives CDR1 SGHDN, CDR2 FVKESK. V was trimmed by 1 base and J by 9 bases, leaving 13 bases between them. The CDR3 protein is CASSQGVGFSQYF. The CDR3 DNA reads as TGTGCCAGCAGCCAAGGGGTCGGTTTCTCGCAGTACTTC.

Ten or more counts support this clonotype. CDR3 protein: CASSFQGIRYEQYF. CDR3 nucleotide sequence: TGTGCCAGCAGTTTTCAGGGGATTCGCTACGAGCAGTACTTC. The rearrangement uses TRBV12-3 or TRBV12-4 and TRBJ2-7, with D perhaps matching TRBD1 (6 bases). There are 14 residues in the CDR3. V was trimmed by 3 bases and J by 3 bases, leaving 12 bases between them.

This clonotype was recorded a few times. V usage is TRBV10-3 and J usage is TRBJ2-5; 7 positions match TRBD1. The CDR3 sequence is 15 residues long. Germline V gives CDR1 ENHRY, CDR2 SYGVKD. Trimming removed 0 bases from V and 5 bases from J; junction bases left unmatched: 6. The CDR3 loop is CAISESQGGLETQYF. In DNA, the CDR3 is TGTGCCATCAGTGAGTCACAAGGGGGCCTGGAGACCCAGTACTTC.

The chain joins TRBV7-3 to TRBJ2-2; 9 bases fit TRBD2. Germline assignment: CDR1 SGHTA and CDR2 FQGTGA. The J segment lost 3 bases and the V segment lost 2 bases, leaving 10 bases of the junction unmatched. The CDR3 has 18 residues. This CDR3 reads CASSLLSAGGRHTGELFF. The CDR3 nucleotides read TGTGCCAGCAGCTTACTAAGTGCGGGGGGGAGGCACACCGGGGAGCTGTTTTTT.

This clonotype was seen more than once but under ten times. The chain employs TRBV12-3 or TRBV12-4 and TRBJ2-2, with a possible D match to TRBD1 (6 bases). This CDR3 region has 14 residues. V was shortened by 6 bases and J by 2 bases, with 10 bases between the two germline ends. CDR3 coding DNA: TGTGCCAGCAGAACGGACAGAAACACCGGGGAGCTGTTTTTT. It is translated as CASRTDRNTGELFF.

This clonotype was observed at least ten times. The J gene is TRBJ2-3, the V gene TRBV7-9; 10 bases agree with TRBD2. The germline gives CDR1 SEHNR, CDR2 FQNEAQ (reference sequence). The length of the CDR3 is 17 residues. Germline trimming cut 2 bases from V and 2 bases from J; bases unmatched to any gene: 7. The CDR3 protein is CASSLPRTSGLTDTQYF. CDR3 coding DNA: TGTGCCAGCAGCTTACCCAGGACTAGCGGACTCACAGATACGCAGTATTTT.

This clonotype was counted many times. The chain has TRBV7-9 and TRBJ2-5; D is uncertain. Between the trimmed V and J ends, which lost 5 bases and 6 bases, there was a span of 13 bases. The germline gives CDR1 SEHNR, CDR2 FQNEAQ (reference sequence). CDR3 length: 13 amino acids. This CDR3 reads CASSTPGRKTQYF. The CDR3 region has the DNA TGTGCCAGCAGCACCCCCGGGCGGAAGACCCAGTACTTC.

The J gene is TRBJ2-5, the V gene TRBV9; 7 positions match TRBD2. V trimming: 0 bases; J trimming: 3 bases; junction bases outside the gene matches: 5. Germline V gene lookup returns CDR1 SGDLS and CDR2 YYNGEE. This CDR3 comprises 15 residues. This CDR3 reads CASSVVGGGKETQYF. The CDR3 DNA follows: TGTGCCAGCAGCGTAGTGGGGGGGGGAAAAGAGACCCAGTACTTC.

Regarding this clonotype: A much more abundant neighbour one base away suggests this may be a read error. The V call is TRBV7-9, the J call TRBJ2-7; weak D call: TRBD2 (5 bases). The V end was cut by 5 bases, the J end by 4 bases, with 18 bases between. Per the germline V gene, CDR1 is SEHNR and CDR2 is FQNEAQ (reference sequence). This CDR3 spans 15 amino acids. DNA for the CDR3: TGTGCCAGCAGCCCCTACCGGGAACTCGGATACGAGCAGTACTTC. Translating gives CASSPYRELGYEQYF.

This clonotype was observed many times. The chain joins TRBV27 to TRBJ1-2, with 8 bases identical to TRBD1. Trimming at V came to 5 bases and at J to 5 bases, leaving 13 bases not matched to a gene. There are 16 residues in the CDR3. Germline values: CDR1 MNHEY, CDR2 SMNVEV (reference sequence). DNA for the CDR3: TGTGCCAGCAGTCAAAGAGGGGACAGGACCTATTATGGCTACACCTTC. This encodes CASSQRGDRTYYGYTF.

This clonotype showed up many times. The genes are TRBV29-1 and TRBJ2-5; no definite D call. The CDR3 has 15 amino acids. Trimming took off 2 bases at V and 3 bases at J, with 16 bases between the two ends. Germline V gene sequence: CDR1 SQVTM, CDR2 ANQGSEA. The CDR3 region is CSVETHRRNEETQYF. CDR3 nucleotides: TGCAGCGTTGAAACCCACCGGAGAAACGAAGAGACCCAGTACTTC.

To note about this clonotype: This sequence may be a read error, since a much larger clone differs from it by one base. This rearrangement joins TRBV20-1 to TRBJ2-5; D not certain. Germline CDR1 is DFQATT and CDR2 is SNEGSKA (reference sequence). The CDR3 spans 13 residues. The CDR3 nucleotides are TGCAGTGCTAGAACAGTGTTCCAAGAGGCCCAGTACTTC. Amino acid sequence: CSARTVFQEAQYF.

The table lists this clonotype with many counts. This sequence joins TRBV10-3 and TRBJ2-3, with unresolved D. The V gene's germline CDR1 is ENHRY and CDR2 SYGVKD. Trimming removed 4 bases at V and 6 bases at J, with 11 bases between. The CDR3 is made up of 13 amino acids. CDR3 amino acids: CAISAEVGDTQYF. In DNA, the CDR3 is TGTGCCATCAGTGCAGAGGTGGGCGATACGCAGTATTTT.

This clonotype has ten or more counts. J is TRBJ2-3 and V is TRBV20-1; the match to TRBD2 covers 9 bases. This CDR3 comprises 14 residues. V trimming: 0 bases; J trimming: 5 bases; junction bases outside the gene matches: 3. Germline V CDR1 and CDR2: DFQATT, SNEGSKA (reference sequence). CDR3 nucleotide sequence: TGCAGTGCTAGAGAGGGACTAGCCCGAGATACGCAGTATTTT. Protein sequence: CSAREGLARDTQYF.

This clonotype has ten or more counts. The chain combines TRBV6-6 with TRBJ2-1; D unresolved. The CDR3 loop spans 16 amino acids. Looked up from germline, CDR1 is MNHNY and CDR2 is SVGAGI (reference sequence). V was shortened by 2 bases and J by 1 base, with 12 bases between the two germline ends. Here the CDR3 DNA reads TGTGCCAGCAGTTACCTACACACGCCTTCCTACAATGAGCAGTTCTTC. Its protein is CASSYLHTPSYNEQFF.

This clonotype was seen ten or more times. The V and J genes are TRBV19 and TRBJ1-2; D is possibly TRBD1 (5 bases). The V gene lost 5 bases and the J gene lost 8 bases, with 15 bases spanning the gap. The CDR3 consists of 13 residues. Germline V gene lookup returns CDR1 LNHDA and CDR2 SQIVND (reference sequence). The CDR3 region is CASSWDRLKGYTF. The CDR3 nucleotides are TGTGCCAGTAGTTGGGACCGCCTTAAAGGCTACACCTTC.

With regard to this clonotype: Relative to the germline gene, one junction end is altered; a read error may explain this. The chain couples TRBV20-1 to TRBJ2-1, with 11 positions matching TRBD2. Germline CDR1 is DFQATT and CDR2 is SNEGSKA (reference sequence). The CDR3 has 20 amino acids. The CDR3 DNA is TGCAGTGCCAGAGGTATTTTCAACGACAAACTAGCGGGAGACGGAAAAAGACAGTTCTTC. It yields the protein CSARGIFNDKLAGDGKRQFF.

The rearrangement uses TRBV19 and TRBJ2-2, with D possibly matching TRBD2 (6 bases). The CDR3 spans 13 residues. Germline CDR1 reads LNHDA; CDR2 reads SQIVND (reference sequence). Between the trimmed V and J ends, which lost 7 bases and 7 bases, there was a span of 13 bases. CDR3 loop: CASNKLANGELFF. As DNA, the CDR3 is TGTGCCAGTAACAAACTAGCAAACGGGGAGCTGTTTTTT.

This chain connects TRBV20-1 to TRBJ2-3; 16 positions agree with TRBD2. CDR1 and CDR2 (germline): DFQATT, SNEGSKA (reference sequence). The CDR3 extends over 21 amino acids. Unmatched junction bases numbered 13, after V lost 1 base and J lost 0 bases. The chain's CDR3 is CSARVSSGTSGGARSTDTQYF. The CDR3 DNA reads TGCAGTGCTAGAGTCTCCTCCGGGACTAGCGGGGGGGCCCGGAGCACAGATACGCAGTATTTT.

This clonotype was seen ten or more times. The chain has TRBV12-3 or TRBV12-4 and TRBJ2-7, with 9 bases lining up with TRBD1. CDR3 length: 13 residues. V was clipped by 5 bases and J by 6 bases; unmatched bases: 5. For the CDR3, the DNA is TGTGCCAGCAGTCCTTACAGGGGGCGCGAGCAGTACTTC. Protein sequence: CASSPYRGREQYF.